The rows below give T cell receptor beta chains drawn from one sample of a study of T-cell memory formation after mild COVID-19. TCRdb recomputed calls from the 5' RACE reads with MiXCR, one row per CDR3 protein. The table shows 170,000 or so distinct CDR3 sequences, with about 20% occurring only once. Sequencing was carried out using PBMCs or a T cell subset sorted from them (not recorded which). The receptors were gathered from an adult woman who had mild COVID-19 (a few samples of this study predate the infection). Cell type and time point are not known. CDR3s include the opening cysteine and the closing phenylalanine or tryptophan. The order of the fields is clone size, J gene, CDR3 length, D gene, V gene, CDR3 DNA, CDR3 protein. A D gene is named only where the DNA matches it firmly. Clone size appears in some rows only: once, few, many, or a class for an expanded clone.

NA | TRBJ2-3 | 16 | TRBD2 | TRBV7-6 | TGTGCCAGCAGCCCGACCGGGACTAGCGGGGAGGATACGCAGTATTTT | CASSPTGTSGEDTQYF
NA | TRBJ2-5 | 12 | NA | TRBV5-1 | TGCGCCAGCAGGGTTACCCAAGAGACCCAGTACTTC | CASRVTQETQYF
NA | TRBJ2-5 | 15 | TRBD2 | TRBV27 | TGTGCCAGCAGTCCCGGTCTAGCGGGGAGGGAGACCCAGTACTTC | CASSPGLAGRETQYF
NA | TRBJ2-1 | 15 | TRBD2 | TRBV6-5 | TGTGCCAGCAGTTACTTGGTAGCGGGGGACAATGAGCAGTTCTTC | CASSYLVAGDNEQFF
many | TRBJ2-1 | 15 | TRBD1 | TRBV4-3 | TGCGCCAGCAGCGATGGGGACAGCTACGGCAATGAGCAGTTCTTC | CASSDGDSYGNEQFF
many | TRBJ1-5 | 14 | NA | TRBV27 | TGTGCCAGCAGTTTCGTAGGACCCAAAGGGCCCCAGCATTTT | CASSFVGPKGPQHF
few | TRBJ2-3 | 14 | NA | TRBV7-9 | TGTGCCAGCAGCTTAGTCACCCCCACAGATACGCAGTATTTT | CASSLVTPTDTQYF
few | TRBJ2-1 | 13 | TRBD2 | TRBV20-1 | TGCAGTACTTCCGGGCGGGAGTTGGGTGAGCAGTTCTTC | CSTSGRELGEQFF
few | TRBJ2-3 | 13 | NA | TRBV4-1 | TGCGCCAGCAGCGAGATGGTAGGTCAGGCGCAGTATTTT | CASSEMVGQAQYF
few | TRBJ2-3 | 15 | NA | TRBV5-1 | TGCGCCAGCGGTTTCCGGGACCATGTCACAGATACGCAGTATTTT | CASGFRDHVTDTQYF
NA | TRBJ2-1 | 15 | NA | TRBV9 | TGTGCCAGCAGCGTAGGGGGCGGGTTTAACAATGAGCAGTTCTTC | CASSVGGGFNNEQFF
NA | TRBJ2-3 | 19 | TRBD2 | TRBV7-8 | TGTGCCAGCAGCCCGCGAAACCCGGGACTAGCGGGGGGCACAGATACGCAGTATTTT | CASSPRNPGLAGGTDTQYF
few | TRBJ2-3 | 16 | TRBD1 | TRBV20-1 | TGCAGTGCTAATGAGGGCCGGACAGGGGGCACAGATACGCAGTATTTT | CSANEGRTGGTDTQYF
NA | TRBJ2-4 | 15 | NA | TRBV6-5 | TGTGCCAGCAGCCCGGATTCTGGGGCCAAAAACATTCAGTACTTC | CASSPDSGAKNIQYF
few | TRBJ1-1 | 15 | TRBD1 | TRBV18 | TGTGCCAGCTCACCATCGGACAGGGTAGACACTGAAGCTTTCTTT | CASSPSDRVDTEAFF
NA | TRBJ1-5 | 18 | NA | TRBV4-1 | TGCGCCAGCAGCCAAGGGTCGAGTGCGGGGTATGGGGTTCAGCCCCAGCATTTT | CASSQGSSAGYGVQPQHF
NA | TRBJ2-1 | 19 | NA | TRBV13 | TGTGCCAGCAGCTTAGTAGGGGGGGATATAGACGGCTCCTACAATGAGCAGTTCTTC | CASSLVGGDIDGSYNEQFF
NA | TRBJ1-2 | 13 | NA | TRBV7-3 | TGTGCCAGTAGTCCTGATGGTAACTATGGCTACACCTTC | CASSPDGNYGYTF
few | TRBJ2-5 | 10 | NA | TRBV6-1 | TGTGCCAGCACGTGGGAGACCCAGTACTTC | CASTWETQYF
many | TRBJ1-1 | 13 | NA | TRBV12-3/TRBV12-4 | TGTGCCAGCAGTTTAGCGCGGAACACTGAAGCTTTCTTT | CASSLARNTEAFF
NA | TRBJ1-1 | 13 | NA | TRBV29-1 | TGCAGCGCCCAGACAGGTTCGGACACTGAAGCTTTCTTT | CSAQTGSDTEAFF
NA | TRBJ1-1 | 14 | NA | TRBV6-1 | TGTGCCAGCAGTGCGGACAGCGAGGAGGCTGAAGCTTTCTTT | CASSADSEEAEAFF
few | TRBJ2-3 | 15 | NA | TRBV6-4 | TGTGCCAGCAGTGACTCGGGGGAAGGGGGAGATACGCAGTATTTT | CASSDSGEGGDTQYF
few | TRBJ2-1 | 12 | NA | TRBV7-9 | TGTGCCAGCAGCTTAGCAGGGGAGACCAATTTCTTC | CASSLAGETNFF
few | TRBJ2-1 | 14 | TRBD1 | TRBV6-5 | TGTGCCAGCAGCTCGGGACAGGTCCACAATGAGCAGTTCTTC | CASSSGQVHNEQFF
NA | TRBJ2-3 | 15 | NA | TRBV12-3/TRBV12-4 | TGTGCCAGCAGCCTAGGGGAGGACCCCCACAAGGGGCAGTATTTT | CASSLGEDPHKGQYF
few | TRBJ2-6 | 16 | NA | TRBV7-6 | TGTGCCAGCAGCTCAGGACCGGGCTCTGGGGCCAACGTCCTGACTTTC | CASSSGPGSGANVLTF
NA | TRBJ2-7 | 14 | NA | TRBV7-2 | TGTGCCAGCAGCTTAGTCTCACTCTCCTACGAGCAGTACTTC | CASSLVSLSYEQYF
few | TRBJ2-7 | 15 | TRBD2 | TRBV15 | TGTGCCACCTCGGGACCTGGGACTAGCGTCTACGAGCAGTACTTC | CATSGPGTSVYEQYF
NA | TRBJ1-1 | 13 | NA | TRBV7-6 | TGTGCCAGCAGCTTAGCGGACTTTACTGAAGCTTTCTTT | CASSLADFTEAFF
NA | TRBJ1-1 | 11 | TRBD1 | TRBV27 | TGTGCCACAGGGGGGCCGGCTGAAGCTTTCTTT | CATGGPAEAFF
NA | TRBJ2-7 | 11 | NA | TRBV6-5 | TGTGCCAGCAGCCGAGGGAACGAGCAGTACTTC | CASSRGNEQYF
NA | TRBJ1-1 | 15 | NA | TRBV27 | TGTGCCAGCAGTTGGGCGGGGGGCACGGCCACTGAAGCTTTCTTT | CASSWAGGTATEAFF
few | TRBJ1-1 | 13 | NA | TRBV30 | TGTGCCTGGAGTGCGGGTCTGAACACTGAAGCTTTCTTT | CAWSAGLNTEAFF
few | TRBJ2-7 | 16 | TRBD1 | TRBV4-2 | TGTGCCAGCAGCCCCCGAGGCGGGACAGGTGGCTACGAGCAGTACTTC | CASSPRGGTGGYEQYF
NA | TRBJ2-1 | 15 | TRBD2 | TRBV7-8 | TGTGCCAGTGGCAGGCGGGAGGCCCTTTACAATGAGCAGTTCTTC | CASGRREALYNEQFF
NA | TRBJ2-2 | 14 | NA | TRBV4-3 | TGCGCCAGCAGCCAAGATATTAACACCGGGGAGCTGTTTTTT | CASSQDINTGELFF
NA | TRBJ2-3 | 18 | NA | TRBV6-6 | TGTGCCAGCAGTCTACGGGCCATGCTCCAGACTAGCACAGATACGCAGTATTTT | CASSLRAMLQTSTDTQYF
few | TRBJ2-3 | 17 | TRBD2 | TRBV4-3 | TGCGCCAGCAGCCACCTTCTAGCGGGAGGGTTCACAGATACGCAGTATTTT | CASSHLLAGGFTDTQYF
NA | TRBJ1-3 | 15 | NA | TRBV10-3 | TGTGCCATCAGGAGAGAGGGAAGCGTGGAAAACACCATATATTTT | CAIRREGSVENTIYF
few | TRBJ1-2 | 13 | NA | TRBV20-1 | TGCAGTGCTAGAGATACCGGGACGGGCGGCTACACCTTC | CSARDTGTGGYTF
NA | TRBJ2-5 | 13 | TRBD1 | TRBV13 | TGTGCCAGCAGCCGACAGGGGGAAGAGACCCAGTACTTC | CASSRQGEETQYF
few | TRBJ2-2 | 11 | NA | TRBV29-1 | TGCAGCGTTGAGGAGGCCGGGGAGCTGTTTTTT | CSVEEAGELFF
NA | TRBJ1-6 | 14 | NA | TRBV10-3 | TGTGCCATCAGTACGGGGGGCGCGAGTTCACCCCTCCACTTT | CAISTGGASSPLHF
NA | TRBJ1-6 | 15 | NA | TRBV3-1 | TGTGCCAGCAGCCAAGACAGGGGTTGGAATTCACCCCTCCACTTT | CASSQDRGWNSPLHF
NA | TRBJ2-3 | 18 | NA | TRBV12-3/TRBV12-4 | TGTGCCAGCAGTTTAGCTCGAAATATAGTTAGTGGCACAGATACGCAGTATTTT | CASSLARNIVSGTDTQYF
NA | TRBJ2-1 | 15 | TRBD1 | TRBV20-1 | TGCAGTGCTCGCTCACCATTGACAGGGGCTGATGAGCAGTTCTTC | CSARSPLTGADEQFF
NA | TRBJ2-7 | 16 | NA | TRBV11-3 | TGTGCCAGCAGCTTCCTGACCCAGCTCAATAACTACGAGCAGTACTTC | CASSFLTQLNNYEQYF
few | TRBJ2-5 | 15 | NA | TRBV20-1 | TGCAGTGCTAGAGACCCCCCTAGCGCAGAAGAGACCCAGTACTTC | CSARDPPSAEETQYF
NA | TRBJ2-3 | 14 | NA | TRBV9 | TGTGCCAGCAATAAAGGACCCAGCACAGATACGCAGTATTTT | CASNKGPSTDTQYF
NA | TRBJ2-5 | 14 | NA | TRBV12-3/TRBV12-4 | TGTGCCAGCAGTTTGCGCGGGAATCAAGAGACCCAGTACTTC | CASSLRGNQETQYF
few | TRBJ2-7 | 14 | TRBD1 | TRBV5-5 | TGTGCCAGCACCTATTCGACAGGGTCCTACGAGCAGTACTTC | CASTYSTGSYEQYF
NA | TRBJ2-7 | 12 | NA | TRBV25-1 | TGTGCCAGCAGTTGGGGTCTTGGCGAGCAGTACTTC | CASSWGLGEQYF
few | TRBJ1-5 | 14 | NA | TRBV12-3/TRBV12-4 | TGTGCCAGCAGTTTAAGCTACAGTGATCAGCCCCAGCATTTT | CASSLSYSDQPQHF